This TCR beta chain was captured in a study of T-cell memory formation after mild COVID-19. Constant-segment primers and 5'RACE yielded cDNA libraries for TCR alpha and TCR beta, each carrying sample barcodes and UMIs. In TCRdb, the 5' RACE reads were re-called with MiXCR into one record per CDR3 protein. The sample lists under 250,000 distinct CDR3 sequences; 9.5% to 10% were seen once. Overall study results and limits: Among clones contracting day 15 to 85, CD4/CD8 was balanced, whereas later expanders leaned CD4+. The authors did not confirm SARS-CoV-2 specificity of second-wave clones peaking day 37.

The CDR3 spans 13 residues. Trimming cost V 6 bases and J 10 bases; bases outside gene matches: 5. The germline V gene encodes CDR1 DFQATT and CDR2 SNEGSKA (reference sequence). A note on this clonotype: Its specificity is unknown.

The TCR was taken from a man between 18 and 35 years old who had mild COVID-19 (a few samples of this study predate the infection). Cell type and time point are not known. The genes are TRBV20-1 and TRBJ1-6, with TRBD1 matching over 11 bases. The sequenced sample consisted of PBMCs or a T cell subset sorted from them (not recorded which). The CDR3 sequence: CSAGDRGFSPLHF. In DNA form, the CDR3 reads TGCAGTGCGGGGGACAGGGGGTTCTCACCCCTCCACTTT.